This T cell receptor beta chain came from a study of blood T cells in healthy people across ages. Trimming stripped 5 bases from V and 8 bases from J, with 18 bases between. Germline V lookup: CDR1 MNHNY, CDR2 SVGAGI (reference sequence). CDR3 length: 15 amino acids. The authors ran a second PCR of roughly 7 to 11 cycles using a sample-barcoded 5' primer and a J-beta primer mix. A single record per CDR3 protein comes from TCRdb applying MiXCR to the 5' RACE reads. In the table there are over 1,500,000 distinct CDR3 sequences, about 39% of which are singletons. The TCR was taken from a human donor in good health. Sequencing was carried out using blood. The genes are TRBV6-6 and TRBJ1-4; the D gene is possibly TRBD1 (6 bases). The CDR3 sequence is CASSPLRGAGEKLFF. CDR3 DNA sequence: TGTGCCAGCAGTCCCCTGCGGGGGGCGGGAGAAAAACTGTTTTTT.